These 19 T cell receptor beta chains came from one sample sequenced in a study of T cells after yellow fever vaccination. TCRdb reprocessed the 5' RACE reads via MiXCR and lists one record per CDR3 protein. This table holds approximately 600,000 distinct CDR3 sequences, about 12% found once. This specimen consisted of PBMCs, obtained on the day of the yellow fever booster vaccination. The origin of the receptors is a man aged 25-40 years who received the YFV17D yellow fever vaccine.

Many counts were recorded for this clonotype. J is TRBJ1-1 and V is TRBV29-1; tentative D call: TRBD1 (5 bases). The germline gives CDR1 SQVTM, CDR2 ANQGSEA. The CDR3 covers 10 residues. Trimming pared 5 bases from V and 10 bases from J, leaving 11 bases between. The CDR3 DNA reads TGCAGCGTTTTTCGGGGACGAGCTTTCTTT. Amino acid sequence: CSVFRGRAFF.

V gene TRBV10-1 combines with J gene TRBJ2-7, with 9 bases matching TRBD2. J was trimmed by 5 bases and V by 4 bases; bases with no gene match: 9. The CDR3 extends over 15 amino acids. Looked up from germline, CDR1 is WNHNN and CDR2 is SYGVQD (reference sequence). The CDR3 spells CASSGTLAGVHEQYF. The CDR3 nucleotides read TGCGCCAGCAGTGGTACTTTAGCGGGAGTCCACGAGCAGTACTTC.

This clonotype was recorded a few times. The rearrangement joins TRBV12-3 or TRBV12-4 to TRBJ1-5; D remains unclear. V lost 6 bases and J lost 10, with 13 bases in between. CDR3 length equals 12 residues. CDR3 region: CASSSRVGPQHF. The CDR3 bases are TGTGCCAGCAGCTCTAGAGTCGGCCCCCAGCATTTT.

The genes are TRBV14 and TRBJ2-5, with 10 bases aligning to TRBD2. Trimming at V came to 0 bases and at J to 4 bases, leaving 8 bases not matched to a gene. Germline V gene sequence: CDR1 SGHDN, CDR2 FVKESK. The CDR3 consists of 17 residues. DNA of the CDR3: TGTGCCAGCAGCCAAGAGGCTAGCGGGGGCCCCCGAGAGACCCAGTACTTC. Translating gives CASSQEASGGPRETQYF.

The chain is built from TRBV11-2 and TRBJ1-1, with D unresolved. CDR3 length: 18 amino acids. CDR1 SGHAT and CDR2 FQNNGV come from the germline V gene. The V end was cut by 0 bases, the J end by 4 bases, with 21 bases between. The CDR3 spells CASSLERGGLPRGTEAFF. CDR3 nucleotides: TGTGCCAGCAGCTTAGAACGGGGAGGCCTTCCACGGGGCACTGAAGCTTTCTTT.

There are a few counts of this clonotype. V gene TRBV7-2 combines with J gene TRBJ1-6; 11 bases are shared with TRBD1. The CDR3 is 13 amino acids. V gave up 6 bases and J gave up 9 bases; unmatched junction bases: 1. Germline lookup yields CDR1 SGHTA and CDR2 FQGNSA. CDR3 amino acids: CASRGQGGSPLHF. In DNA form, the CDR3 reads TGTGCCAGCAGGGGACAGGGGGGTTCACCCCTCCACTTT.

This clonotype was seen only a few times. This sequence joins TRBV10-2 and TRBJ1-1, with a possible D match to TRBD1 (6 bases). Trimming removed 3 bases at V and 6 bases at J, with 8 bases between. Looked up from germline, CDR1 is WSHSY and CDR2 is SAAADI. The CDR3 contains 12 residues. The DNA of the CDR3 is TGCGCCAGCAGTGAAGAGGGGGCTGAAGCTTTCTTT. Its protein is CASSEEGAEAFF.

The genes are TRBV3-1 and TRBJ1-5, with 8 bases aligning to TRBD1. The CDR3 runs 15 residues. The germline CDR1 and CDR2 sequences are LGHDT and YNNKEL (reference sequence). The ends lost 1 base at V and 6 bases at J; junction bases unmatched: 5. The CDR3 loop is CASSQVWTGSQPQHF. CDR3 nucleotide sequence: TGTGCCAGCAGCCAAGTTTGGACAGGGAGTCAGCCCCAGCATTTT.

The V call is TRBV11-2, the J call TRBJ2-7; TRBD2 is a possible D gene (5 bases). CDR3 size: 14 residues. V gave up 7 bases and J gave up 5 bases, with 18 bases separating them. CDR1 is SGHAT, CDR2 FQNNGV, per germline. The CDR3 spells CASTKLLGADEQYF. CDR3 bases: TGTGCCAGCACCAAACTACTAGGAGCAGACGAGCAGTACTTC. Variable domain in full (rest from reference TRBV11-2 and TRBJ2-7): EAGVAQSPRYKIIEKRQSVAFWCNPISGHATLYWYQQILGQGPKLLIQFQNNGVVDDSQLPKDRFSAERLKGVDSTLKIQPAKLEDSAVYLCASTKLLGADEQYFGPGTRLTVT.

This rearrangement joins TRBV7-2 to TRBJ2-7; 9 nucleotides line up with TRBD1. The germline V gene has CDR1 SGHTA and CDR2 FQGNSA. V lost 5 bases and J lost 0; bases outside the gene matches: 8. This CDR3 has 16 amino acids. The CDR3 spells CASSPRTGDPSYEQYF. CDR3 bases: TGTGCCAGCAGCCCAAGGACAGGGGATCCCTCCTACGAGCAGTACTTC.

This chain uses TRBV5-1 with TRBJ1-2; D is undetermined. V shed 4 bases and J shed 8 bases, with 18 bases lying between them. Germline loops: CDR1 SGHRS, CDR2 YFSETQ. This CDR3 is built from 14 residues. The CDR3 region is CASSVDGSQRGYTF. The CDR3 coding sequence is TGCGCCAGCAGCGTGGACGGATCCCAGAGAGGCTACACCTTC.

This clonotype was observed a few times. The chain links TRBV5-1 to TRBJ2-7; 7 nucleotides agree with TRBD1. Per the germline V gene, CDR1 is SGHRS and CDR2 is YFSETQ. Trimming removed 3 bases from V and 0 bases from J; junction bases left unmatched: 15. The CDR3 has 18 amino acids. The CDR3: CASSSGFLGDRGSYEQYF. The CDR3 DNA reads TGCGCCAGCAGCTCTGGATTTCTGGGGGACAGAGGCTCCTACGAGCAGTACTTC.

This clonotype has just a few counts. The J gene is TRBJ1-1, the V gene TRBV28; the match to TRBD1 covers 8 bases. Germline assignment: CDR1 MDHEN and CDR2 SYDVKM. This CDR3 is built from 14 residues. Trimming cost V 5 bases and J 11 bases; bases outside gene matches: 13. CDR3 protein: CASSAPGQVLVAFF. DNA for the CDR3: TGTGCCAGCAGTGCCCCGGGACAGGTCCTGGTGGCTTTCTTT.

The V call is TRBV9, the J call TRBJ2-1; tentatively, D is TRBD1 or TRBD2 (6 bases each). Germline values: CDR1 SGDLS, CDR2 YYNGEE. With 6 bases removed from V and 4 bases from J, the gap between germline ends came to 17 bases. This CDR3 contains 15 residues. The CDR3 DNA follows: TGTGCCAGCACCCCCGTCGGGGGCGAGTACAATGAGCAGTTCTTC. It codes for CASTPVGGEYNEQFF.

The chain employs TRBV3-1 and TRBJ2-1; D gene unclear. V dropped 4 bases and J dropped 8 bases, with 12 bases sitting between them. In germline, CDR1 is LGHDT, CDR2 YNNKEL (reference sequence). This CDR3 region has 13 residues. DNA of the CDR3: TGTGCCAGCAGCCCTCACGAGGTCCATGAGCAGTTCTTC. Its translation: CASSPHEVHEQFF.

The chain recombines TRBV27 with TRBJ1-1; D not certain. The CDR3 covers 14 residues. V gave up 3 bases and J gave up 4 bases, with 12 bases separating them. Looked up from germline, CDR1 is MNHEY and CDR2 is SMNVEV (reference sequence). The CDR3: CASSLAHRGTEAFF. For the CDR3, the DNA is TGTGCCAGCAGTTTGGCACACCGGGGCACTGAAGCTTTCTTT.

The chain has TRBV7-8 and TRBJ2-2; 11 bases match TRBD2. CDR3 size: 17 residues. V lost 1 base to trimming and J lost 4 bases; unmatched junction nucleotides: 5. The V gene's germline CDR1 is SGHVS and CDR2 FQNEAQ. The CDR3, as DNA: TGTGCCAGCAGCTTAGTACTAGCGGGAGCCTCCACCGGGGAGCTGTTTTTT. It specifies CASSLVLAGASTGELFF.

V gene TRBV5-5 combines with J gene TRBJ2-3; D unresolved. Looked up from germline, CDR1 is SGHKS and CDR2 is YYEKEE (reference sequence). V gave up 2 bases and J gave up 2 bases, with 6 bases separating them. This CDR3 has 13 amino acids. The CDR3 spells CASSFGLTDTQYF. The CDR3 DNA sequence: TGTGCCAGCAGCTTCGGGCTCACAGATACGCAGTATTTT.

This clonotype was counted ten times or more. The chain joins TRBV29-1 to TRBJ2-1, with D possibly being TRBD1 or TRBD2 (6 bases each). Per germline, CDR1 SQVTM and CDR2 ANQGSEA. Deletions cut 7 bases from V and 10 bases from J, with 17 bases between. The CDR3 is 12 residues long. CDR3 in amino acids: CSGGDINQEQFF. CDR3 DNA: TGCAGCGGGGGGGACATCAACCAGGAGCAGTTCTTC.